This TCR beta chain was documented in a study of T cells after yellow fever vaccination. General study results and limits: Faster peaking, at day 5 versus 15, marked a secondary response that was weaker.

In the case of this clonotype: As yet, its antigen is unknown.

TCRdb processed the 5' RACE reads anew with MiXCR; each CDR3 protein has one entry. Of a few hundred thousand distinct CDR3 sequences listed, roughly a fifth are singletons. The CDR3 loop spans 16 amino acids. V lost 2 bases and J lost 7; bases outside the gene matches: 12. Germline CDR1 reads SGHTA; CDR2 reads FQGNSA. J is TRBJ2-7 and V is TRBV7-2; TRBD2 aligns across 9 bases. This clonotype was obtained from a man aged 25 to 40 who received the YFV17D yellow fever vaccine. The sample here was PBMCs, taken 15 days after the yellow fever booster vaccination. CDR3 DNA sequence: TGTGCCAGCAGCTTATATTCGATGGCGGGAGGGAGGGAGCAGTACTTC. This gives the protein CASSLYSMAGGREQYF. The full variable domain, in which reference TRBV7-2 and TRBJ2-7 provide the parts outside the CDR3, is GAGVSQSPSNKVTEKGKDVELRCDPISGHTALYWYRQSLGQGLEFLIYFQGNSAPDKSGLPSDRFSAERTGGSVSTLTIQRTQQEDSAVYLCASSLYSMAGGREQYFGPGTRLTVT.